Following are 22 T cell receptor beta chains from one sample sequenced in a study of T cell responses to AZD1222 COVID-19 vaccine. Assay: immunoSEQ multiplex PCR; the TCRdb copy retains only in-frame clones and omits some. This table holds 99,000 or so clones, approximately 88% found once. This specimen was peripheral blood, taken on day 0 of AZD1222 vaccination. The origin of the receptors is an adult in good health.

V gene TRBV5-6 combines with J gene TRBJ2-1, with D possibly matching TRBD1 (5 bases). Germline loops: CDR1 SGHDT, CDR2 YYEEEE. The germline V and J ends were trimmed by 5 bases and 5 bases, with 11 bases remaining between them. This CDR3 comprises 13 residues. The DNA for the CDR3 is TGTGCCAGCAGTCCCAGGGTACACAATGAGCAGTTCTTC. Translation: CASSPRVHNEQFF.

The J gene is TRBJ2-7, the V gene TRBV7-2; no firm D call. The CDR3 is made up of 13 amino acids. Germline-derived CDR1 and CDR2 are SGHTA and FQGNSA. V lost 5 bases to trimming and J lost 5 bases, with 13 bases between them. The CDR3 region is CASSPPYTHEQYF. The CDR3 nucleotides read TGTGCCAGCAGCCCCCCGTATACCCACGAGCAGTACTTC.

The chain employs TRBV5-1 and TRBJ2-2; D is uncertain. V lost 0 bases, J lost 1 base, and 7 bases lay in between. CDR1 is SGHRS and CDR2 is YFSETQ in the germline V gene. This CDR3 is 15 amino acids long. CDR3 nucleotides: TGCGCCAGCAGCTTGGTGGGCTTGAACACCGGGGAGCTGTTTTTT. Its protein product is CASSLVGLNTGELFF.

CDR3 region: CASSPWGQGINEQFF. DNA for the CDR3: TGTGCCAGCAGCCCATGGGGACAGGGTATCAATGAGCAGTTCTTC. The chain combines TRBV7-2 with TRBJ2-1; 9 positions agree with TRBD1. The J segment lost 6 bases and the V segment lost 5 bases, leaving 8 bases of the junction unmatched. This CDR3 spans 15 amino acids. CDR1 is SGHTA, CDR2 FQGNSA, per germline.

The rearrangement links TRBV5-4 to TRBJ1-3; D unresolved. V was cut by 4 bases and J by 0 bases, with 14 bases left in between. The germline V gene has CDR1 SGHNT and CDR2 YYREEE (reference sequence). This CDR3 contains 16 residues. This CDR3 is CASSRGLTGSGNTIYF. Here the CDR3 DNA reads TGTGCCAGCAGCCGAGGCTTGACCGGCTCTGGAAACACCATATATTTT.

The chain carries TRBV2 and TRBJ1-2; 9 bases map to TRBD1. This CDR3 is built from 15 residues. Looked up from germline, CDR1 is SNHLY and CDR2 is FYNNEI. V dropped 6 bases and J dropped 6; count of bases not matched to a gene: 11. CDR3 residues: CASRAVRQGGDGYTF. As DNA, the CDR3 is TGTGCCAGCAGAGCCGTTCGACAGGGGGGTGATGGCTACACCTTC.

This chain joins TRBV6-2 or TRBV6-3 and TRBJ1-5, with TRBD1 matching 9 bases. There are 15 residues in the CDR3. Germline CDR1 is MNHEY and CDR2 is SVGEGT. Trimming at V came to 2 bases and at J to 6 bases, leaving 5 bases not matched to a gene. In nucleotides, the CDR3 is TGTGCCAGCAGTTACCCCGGGACAGGGTTTCAGCCCCAGCATTTT. It is translated as CASSYPGTGFQPQHF.

The gene calls are TRBV14 and TRBJ2-3; no definite D call. The V gene lost 5 bases and the J gene lost 2 bases, with 14 bases spanning the gap. CDR1 and CDR2 from the germline V gene are SGHDN and FVKESK. The CDR3 sequence is 15 residues long. CDR3 nucleotides: TGTGCCAGCAGCTTTAGGTCTGGGGTCACAGATACGCAGTATTTT. Encoded protein: CASSFRSGVTDTQYF.

The chain couples TRBV5-1 to TRBJ2-3; TRBD1 is a possible D gene (5 bases). This CDR3 region has 15 residues. CDR1 SGHRS and CDR2 YFSETQ come from the germline V gene. V shed 2 bases and J shed 3 bases, with 13 bases lying between them. The CDR3 nucleotides are TGCGCCAGCAGCTTACAGGACCCTTTGACAGATACGCAGTATTTT. As protein: CASSLQDPLTDTQYF.

The chain is built from TRBV7-3 and TRBJ2-2, with no clear D. Germline assignment: CDR1 SGHTA and CDR2 FQGTGA. V was shortened by 5 bases and J by 4 bases, with 17 bases between the two germline ends. CDR3 length equals 16 residues. CDR3 nucleotide sequence: TGTGCCAGCAGCCCCCTTTCTGGGCAATTCACCGGGGAGCTGTTTTTT. It specifies CASSPLSGQFTGELFF.

This clone occurred a few times. The chain carries TRBV3-1 (or the pseudogene TRBV3-2) and TRBJ2-7, with D possibly being TRBD2 (5 bases). In germline, CDR1 is LGHDT, CDR2 YNNKEL (reference sequence). V was shortened by 4 bases and J by 2 bases, with 9 bases between the two germline ends. CDR3 length: 13 amino acids. The CDR3 here is CASSPSGTYEQYF. CDR3 coding DNA: TGTGCCAGCAGCCCGTCGGGAACCTACGAGCAGTACTTC.

V is TRBV15 and J is TRBJ2-1, with TRBD2 as a possible D gene (7 bases). In germline, CDR1 is LNHNV, CDR2 YYDKDF (reference sequence). CDR3 length: 17 residues. The V end lost 1 base, the J end lost 4 bases, and 17 bases lay between the germline ends. The CDR3 DNA reads TGTGCCACCAGCAGAGGTGGGTGGGGAGGGGGTTACAATGAGCAGTTCTTC. The encoded protein is CATSRGGWGGGYNEQFF.

Written as DNA, the CDR3 is TGTGCCAGCAGTTCTCCCTCCTACGAGCAGTACTTC. It yields the protein CASSSPSYEQYF. This chain links TRBV7-9 with TRBJ2-7; D unclear. This CDR3 has 12 residues. Germline V CDR1 and CDR2: SEHNR, FQNEAQ (reference sequence). V was shortened by 6 bases and J by 0 bases, with 6 bases between the two germline ends.

J is TRBJ1-1 and V is TRBV15; D is perhaps TRBD1 (6 bases). CDR3 length equals 17 residues. Germline-derived CDR1 and CDR2 are LNHNV and YYDKDF (reference sequence). The V and J ends lost 3 bases and 4 bases respectively, with 21 bases between them. Here the CDR3 DNA reads TGTGCCACCAGCAGTCCCCGCTGGGGGCGGGAAGGCACTGAAGCTTTCTTT. Translated, it gives CATSSPRWGREGTEAFF.

This rearrangement joins TRBV2 to TRBJ2-4; D remains ambiguous. The CDR3 is 14 amino acids. Trimming removed 7 bases from V and 1 base from J, with 11 bases in between. Per germline, CDR1 SNHLY and CDR2 FYNNEI. The CDR3 coding sequence is TGTGCCAGCACGGCGTGGGGTGCCAAAAACATTCAGTACTTC. The encoded protein is CASTAWGAKNIQYF. The full variable domain, with the rest looked up from reference TRBV2 and TRBJ2-4, is EPEVTQTPSHQVTQMGQEVILRCVPISNHLYFYWYRQILGQKVEFLVSFYNNEISEKSEIFDDQFSVERPDGSNFTLKIRSTKLEDSAMYFCASTAWGAKNIQYFGAGTRLSVL.

The J gene is TRBJ1-1, the V gene TRBV29-1; D is perhaps TRBD1 (6 bases). This CDR3 has 13 residues. CDR1 and CDR2 (germline): SQVTM, ANQGSEA. Trimming shortened V by 6 bases and J by 5 bases, and 16 bases separated the two germline ends. In DNA, the CDR3 is TGCAGCGTCAAGACAGCCCAGGGGACTGAAGCTTTCTTT. It is translated as CSVKTAQGTEAFF.

The rearrangement joins TRBV19 to TRBJ2-3; the D is unclear. This CDR3 region has 15 residues. Germline V lookup: CDR1 LNHDA, CDR2 SQIVND (reference sequence). Trimming took 3 bases from V and 2 from J, leaving 12 bases between them. As DNA, the CDR3 is TGTGCCAGTAGTATCTCCGGGTGGGTCACAGATACGCAGTATTTT. Translating gives CASSISGWVTDTQYF.

The rearrangement joins TRBV12-3 or TRBV12-4 to TRBJ2-4, with no clear D. The CDR3 runs to 13 residues. V was shortened by 6 bases and J by 0 bases, with 6 bases between the two germline ends. The CDR3 DNA is TGTGCCAGCAGCGCCCCAGCCAAAAACATTCAGTACTTC. Translating gives CASSAPAKNIQYF.

The chain uses TRBV19 and TRBJ1-5; maybe TRBD1 (5 bases). Looked up from germline, CDR1 is LNHDA and CDR2 is SQIVND (reference sequence). The CDR3 is 15 residues long. V gave up 5 bases and J gave up 5 bases, with 16 bases separating them. The DNA of the CDR3 is TGTGCCAGTAGTGCCGAAAGGGGCATCGATCAGCCCCAGCATTTT. This sequence encodes CASSAERGIDQPQHF. Filled out from reference TRBV19 and TRBJ1-5, the complete variable domain reads DGGITQSPKYLFRKEGQNVTLSCEQNLNHDAMYWYRQDPGQGLRLIYYSQIVNDFQKGDIAEGYSVSREKKESFPLTVTSAQKNPTAFYLCASSAERGIDQPQHFGDGTRLSIL.

The genes are TRBV11-3 and TRBJ1-1; D not certain. The germline V gene has CDR1 SGHNT and CDR2 YENEEA. The CDR3 extends over 13 amino acids. Trimming removed 5 bases at V and 0 bases at J, with 7 bases between. DNA for the CDR3: TGTGCCAGCAGCGTAATCTTGAACACTGAAGCTTTCTTT. Translation: CASSVILNTEAFF. The whole variable domain, filled in from reference TRBV11-3 and TRBJ1-1, reads EAGVVQSPRYKIIEKKQPVAFWCNPISGHNTLYWYLQNLGQGPELLIRYENEEAVDDSQLPKDRFSAERLKGVDSTLKIQPAELGDSAVYLCASSVILNTEAFFGQGTRLTVV.

The chain uses TRBV7-2 and TRBJ2-1; maybe TRBD1 (6 bases). Germline-derived CDR1 and CDR2 are SGHTA and FQGNSA. CDR3 length: 15 residues. Trimming cost V 0 bases and J 4 bases, with 10 bases left between them. CDR3: CASSLARGTYNEQFF. CDR3 DNA sequence: TGTGCCAGCAGCTTAGCCAGAGGGACATACAATGAGCAGTTCTTC. The entire variable domain, with the rest obtained from reference TRBV7-2 and TRBJ2-1, is as follows: GAGVSQSPSNKVTEKGKDVELRCDPISGHTALYWYRQSLGQGLEFLIYFQGNSAPDKSGLPSDRFSAERTGGSVSTLTIQRTQQEDSAVYLCASSLARGTYNEQFFGPGTRLTVL.

This chain connects TRBV3-1 (or the pseudogene TRBV3-2) to TRBJ1-6; D might be TRBD1 (5 bases). The CDR3 is 16 amino acids. The ends were cut back, 4 bases at V and 4 bases at J, with 14 bases in the middle. The germline V gene encodes CDR1 LGHDT and CDR2 YNNKEL (reference sequence). CDR3 residues: CASSLGGNLYNSPLHF. CDR3 bases: TGTGCCAGCAGCCTTGGGGGGAACCTTTATAATTCACCCCTCCACTTT.